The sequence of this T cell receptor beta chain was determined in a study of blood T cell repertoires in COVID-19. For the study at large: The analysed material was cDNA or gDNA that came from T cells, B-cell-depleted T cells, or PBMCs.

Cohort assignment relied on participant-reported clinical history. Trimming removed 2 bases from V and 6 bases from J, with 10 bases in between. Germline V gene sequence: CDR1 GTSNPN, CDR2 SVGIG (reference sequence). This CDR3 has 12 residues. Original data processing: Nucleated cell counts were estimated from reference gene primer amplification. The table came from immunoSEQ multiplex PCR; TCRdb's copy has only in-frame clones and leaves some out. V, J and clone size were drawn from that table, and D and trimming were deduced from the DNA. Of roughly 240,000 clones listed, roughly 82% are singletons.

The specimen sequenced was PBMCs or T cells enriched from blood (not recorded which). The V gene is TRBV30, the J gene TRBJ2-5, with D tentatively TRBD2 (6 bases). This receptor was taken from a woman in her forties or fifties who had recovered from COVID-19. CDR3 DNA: TGTGCCTGGAGTCGGGGGAGCAAGACCCAGTACTTC. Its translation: CAWSRGSKTQYF.